The rows below give T cell receptor beta chains drawn from one sample of a study of blood T cell repertoires in COVID-19. Clones were sequenced by immunoSEQ multiplex PCR, and TCRdb holds only the in-frame ones, with some missing. The sample records more than 100,000 clones, 84% being singletons. The sequencing input was peripheral blood. The receptors here all came from a woman aged 25 to 45 who had recovered from COVID-19. The CDR3 runs from the conserved cysteine through the conserved F or W. D genes are given only for firm matches. Expanded clones are given a class, and other clones once, few, many or no size at all.

d_gene: -
abundance: -
v_gene: TRBV12-3/TRBV12-4
j_gene: TRBJ2-7
CDR3nt: TGTGCCAGCAGTCAGGGAACCTACGAGCAGTACTTC
CDR3aa: CASSQGTYEQYF

d_gene: -
abundance: -
v_gene: TRBV4-1
j_gene: TRBJ1-2
CDR3nt: TGCGCCAGCAGCCAAGTAGTCGCGGCCAGCGGTGGCTACACCTTC
CDR3aa: CASSQVVAASGGYTF

d_gene: -
abundance: -
v_gene: TRBV6-5
j_gene: TRBJ1-1
CDR3nt: TGTGCCAGCAGCCAGGGATATGCGAACACTGAAGCTTTCTTT
CDR3aa: CASSQGYANTEAFF

d_gene: TRBD2
abundance: few
v_gene: TRBV5-6
j_gene: TRBJ2-7
CDR3nt: TGTGCCAGCAGCTTGATCGGGACTAACTTAGAGCAGTACTTC
CDR3aa: CASSLIGTNLEQYF

d_gene: -
abundance: -
v_gene: TRBV3-1/TRBV3-2
j_gene: TRBJ2-1
CDR3nt: TGTGCCAGCAGCCAAGATGAGGGGACTCCACAGTTCTTC
CDR3aa: CASSQDEGTPQFF

d_gene: -
abundance: -
v_gene: TRBV5-8
j_gene: TRBJ2-5
CDR3nt: TGTGCCAGCAGCTGGGGGGACAGCCAAGAGACCCAGTACTTC
CDR3aa: CASSWGDSQETQYF

d_gene: TRBD2
abundance: many
v_gene: TRBV28
j_gene: TRBJ2-1
CDR3nt: TGTGCCAGCAGCTGGGGAACTAGCGGTGAGCAGTTCTTC
CDR3aa: CASSWGTSGEQFF

d_gene: TRBD1
abundance: -
v_gene: TRBV6-1
j_gene: TRBJ1-2
CDR3nt: TGTGCCAGCAGTGCCTACCGACAGGGGGGAGGTTTCTATGGCTACACCTTC
CDR3aa: CASSAYRQGGGFYGYTF

d_gene: TRBD2
abundance: few
v_gene: TRBV5-1
j_gene: TRBJ2-5
CDR3nt: TGCGCCAGCAGCTTGACCGGGACTAGCCAAGAGACCCAGTACTTC
CDR3aa: CASSLTGTSQETQYF

d_gene: -
abundance: -
v_gene: TRBV7-8
j_gene: TRBJ2-7
CDR3nt: TGTGCCAGCAGCTTAGGCTACTCTACGTACGAGCAGTACTTC
CDR3aa: CASSLGYSTYEQYF

d_gene: -
abundance: -
v_gene: TRBV5-5
j_gene: TRBJ1-2
CDR3nt: TGTGCCAGCAGCTTGTGGGGGGAAGGCTATGGCTACACCTTC
CDR3aa: CASSLWGEGYGYTF

d_gene: -
abundance: -
v_gene: TRBV2
j_gene: TRBJ2-1
CDR3nt: TGTGCCAGCAGTGCGGAGGTGTCCTACAATGAGCAGTTCTTC
CDR3aa: CASSAEVSYNEQFF

d_gene: -
abundance: -
v_gene: TRBV9
j_gene: TRBJ1-2
CDR3nt: TGTGCCAGCAGCCCCTCCTTAGGCGGATCCTATGGCTACACCTTC
CDR3aa: CASSPSLGGSYGYTF

d_gene: TRBD1
abundance: -
v_gene: TRBV6-1
j_gene: TRBJ1-2
CDR3nt: TGTGCCAGCAGTGAGGGACAGGCCGTGGATAGCTACACCTTC
CDR3aa: CASSEGQAVDSYTF

d_gene: TRBD1
abundance: -
v_gene: TRBV29-1
j_gene: TRBJ1-1
CDR3nt: TGCAGCGTTGGGGGGGACAGGGAAGCTTTCTTT
CDR3aa: CSVGGDREAFF

d_gene: -
abundance: -
v_gene: TRBV5-6
j_gene: TRBJ1-5
CDR3nt: TGTGCCAGCAGCTTGGGGGCAGTTAATCAGCCCCAGCATTTT
CDR3aa: CASSLGAVNQPQHF

d_gene: -
abundance: -
v_gene: TRBV5-4
j_gene: TRBJ1-1
CDR3nt: TGTGCCAGCAGCTTGGTGGGGGGGACGGTGAACACTGAAGCTTTCTTT
CDR3aa: CASSLVGGTVNTEAFF

d_gene: -
abundance: -
v_gene: TRBV21-1
j_gene: TRBJ2-7
CDR3nt: TGTGCCCCCCCAGGGGCCCCACCCCCCCCTAGCGGGAAAACGCAGTACTTC
CDR3aa: CAPPGAPPPPSGKTQYF

d_gene: TRBD1
abundance: -
v_gene: TRBV5-1
j_gene: TRBJ1-3
CDR3nt: TGCGCCAGCAGCGCTCGACAGGGGGCGAGCGGAAACACCATATATTTT
CDR3aa: CASSARQGASGNTIYF

d_gene: -
abundance: -
v_gene: TRBV11-1
j_gene: TRBJ1-2
CDR3nt: TGTGCCAGCAGCTTAAGCTTCGCAGGGAACTATGGCTACACCTTC
CDR3aa: CASSLSFAGNYGYTF

d_gene: TRBD1
abundance: -
v_gene: TRBV12-5
j_gene: TRBJ1-1
CDR3nt: TGTGCTAGTGGCATGGGACAGGGGTGGACTGAAGCTTTCTTT
CDR3aa: CASGMGQGWTEAFF

d_gene: -
abundance: -
v_gene: TRBV3-1/TRBV3-2
j_gene: TRBJ1-5
CDR3nt: TGTGCCAGCAGCCAATCCTACAGGTACGATTGGGGAAATCAGCCCCAGCATTTT
CDR3aa: CASSQSYRYDWGNQPQHF

d_gene: TRBD1
abundance: -
v_gene: TRBV29-1
j_gene: TRBJ1-2
CDR3nt: TGCAGCGCCTGGACAGGGGGAGGTGGCTACACCTTC
CDR3aa: CSAWTGGGGYTF

d_gene: TRBD1
abundance: -
v_gene: TRBV7-3
j_gene: TRBJ1-6
CDR3nt: TGTGCCAGCAGCCCGGGGACAGCGAATTCACCCCTCCACTTT
CDR3aa: CASSPGTANSPLHF

d_gene: -
abundance: -
v_gene: TRBV7-8
j_gene: TRBJ1-1
CDR3nt: TGTGCCAGCAGCAAAGGGAGGGATACTGAAGCTTTCTTT
CDR3aa: CASSKGRDTEAFF

d_gene: -
abundance: few
v_gene: TRBV19
j_gene: TRBJ1-5
CDR3nt: TGTGCCAGTAGTATCGTAGGGGCCTCTGGTAGCAATCAGCCCCAGCATTTT
CDR3aa: CASSIVGASGSNQPQHF

d_gene: -
abundance: -
v_gene: TRBV9
j_gene: TRBJ1-1
CDR3nt: TGTGCCAGCAGCGTGCGGAGGGACACTGAAGCTTTCTTT
CDR3aa: CASSVRRDTEAFF

d_gene: TRBD1
abundance: -
v_gene: TRBV5-6
j_gene: TRBJ1-2
CDR3nt: TGTGCCAGCAGCTTGATCTTGACAGGGGAGGTGCGTTATGGCTACACCTTC
CDR3aa: CASSLILTGEVRYGYTF

d_gene: TRBD1
abundance: -
v_gene: TRBV4-1
j_gene: TRBJ1-1
CDR3nt: TGCGCCAGCAGCCAGACAGGGGGCCCGGTGAACACTGAAGCTTTCTTT
CDR3aa: CASSQTGGPVNTEAFF

d_gene: -
abundance: few
v_gene: TRBV12-5
j_gene: TRBJ2-1
CDR3nt: TGTGCTAGTGGTTCAGACAGCCGGACCTACAATGAGCAGTTCTTC
CDR3aa: CASGSDSRTYNEQFF

d_gene: TRBD2
abundance: few
v_gene: TRBV7-3
j_gene: TRBJ2-3
CDR3nt: TGTGCCAGCAGCCGGACCGGGACTAGCCCAGATACGCAGTATTTT
CDR3aa: CASSRTGTSPDTQYF

d_gene: -
abundance: -
v_gene: TRBV7-2
j_gene: TRBJ1-2
CDR3nt: TGTGCCAGCAACTTGAGCGGGGGGCTGGGGTATGGCTACACCTTC
CDR3aa: CASNLSGGLGYGYTF

d_gene: -
abundance: -
v_gene: TRBV5-1
j_gene: TRBJ2-1
CDR3nt: TGCGCCAGCAGCTTGTACGCGAGCTCCTACAATGAGCAGTTCTTC
CDR3aa: CASSLYASSYNEQFF

d_gene: TRBD1
abundance: few
v_gene: TRBV19
j_gene: TRBJ1-2
CDR3nt: TGTGCCAGTAGTATAGGGGACAGGTCGGGCTACACCTTC
CDR3aa: CASSIGDRSGYTF

d_gene: -
abundance: -
v_gene: TRBV4-2
j_gene: TRBJ2-3
CDR3nt: TGTGCCAGCAGCCCACAGCCCGGTAGCACAGATACGCAGTATTTT
CDR3aa: CASSPQPGSTDTQYF

d_gene: -
abundance: -
v_gene: TRBV10-3
j_gene: TRBJ1-5
CDR3nt: TGTGCCACCGGGGGGGGGCAGGGAATGAATCAGCCCCAGCATTTT
CDR3aa: CATGGGQGMNQPQHF

d_gene: -
abundance: -
v_gene: TRBV7-9
j_gene: TRBJ2-3
CDR3nt: TGTGCCAGCAGTCCAGGGCAGGGCGCAGATACGCAGTATTTT
CDR3aa: CASSPGQGADTQYF

d_gene: TRBD2
abundance: -
v_gene: TRBV3-1/TRBV3-2
j_gene: TRBJ2-1
CDR3nt: TGTGCCAGCAGCCAATCGACTAGCGGGGGGTACAATGAGCAGTTCTTC
CDR3aa: CASSQSTSGGYNEQFF

d_gene: TRBD2
abundance: once
v_gene: TRBV19
j_gene: TRBJ2-3
CDR3nt: TGTGCCAGTAGCCTTCTAGCGGGGGGAGGAGATACGCAGTATTTT
CDR3aa: CASSLLAGGGDTQYF

d_gene: TRBD1
abundance: once
v_gene: TRBV6-5
j_gene: TRBJ1-2
CDR3nt: TGTGCCAGCAGTCCACAGGGGGCGGGGAACGATGGCTACACCTTC
CDR3aa: CASSPQGAGNDGYTF

d_gene: TRBD1
abundance: once
v_gene: TRBV29-1
j_gene: TRBJ2-2
CDR3nt: TGCAGCGTGGAGGACAGGGCCTACACCGGGGAGCTGTTTTTT
CDR3aa: CSVEDRAYTGELFF

d_gene: TRBD2
abundance: -
v_gene: TRBV6-5
j_gene: TRBJ2-1
CDR3nt: TGTGCCAGCAGCTTACTAGCGGGAGGGGTTGAGCAGTTCTTC
CDR3aa: CASSLLAGGVEQFF

d_gene: -
abundance: -
v_gene: TRBV3-1/TRBV3-2
j_gene: TRBJ2-7
CDR3nt: TGTGCCAGCAGCCCCGACAGGCACTCCTACGAGCAGTACTTC
CDR3aa: CASSPDRHSYEQYF

d_gene: TRBD1
abundance: -
v_gene: TRBV6-6
j_gene: TRBJ2-5
CDR3nt: TGTGCCAGCAGTTACGACAGGGGGTTTGGGACCCAGTACTTC
CDR3aa: CASSYDRGFGTQYF

d_gene: TRBD2
abundance: few
v_gene: TRBV13
j_gene: TRBJ2-1
CDR3nt: TGTGCCAGCAGCCTAAACGAAAAGATAGCGGGGCAGTTCTTC
CDR3aa: CASSLNEKIAGQFF